These 9 T cell receptor beta chains were sequenced from one sample in a study of blood T cells in healthy people across ages. It was with a sample-barcoded 5' primer and a J-beta primer mix that a second PCR of about 6 to 11 cycles was run. TCRdb independently ran MiXCR on the 5' RACE reads; one entry per CDR3 protein. The sample has roughly 680,000 distinct CDR3 sequences, roughly 50% seen once; the top ten hold roughly a third. The sample comprised blood. The receptors here all came from a woman aged 60-70 years in good health.

The rearrangement uses TRBV29-1 and TRBJ2-1, with a possible D match to TRBD1 (6 bases). Germline CDR1 is SQVTM and CDR2 is ANQGSEA. The CDR3 runs to 12 residues. V was shortened by 5 bases and J by 8 bases, with 13 bases between the two germline ends. The CDR3 is CSVTGFRDEQFF. For the CDR3, the DNA is TGCAGCGTTACAGGGTTCAGGGATGAGCAGTTCTTC.

This clonotype was seen a few times. This chain links TRBV28 with TRBJ2-3; 7 nucleotides line up with TRBD2. The germline V gene has CDR1 MDHEN and CDR2 SYDVKM. This CDR3 comprises 14 residues. Unmatched junction bases numbered 11, after V lost 8 bases and J lost 6 bases. The CDR3 DNA sequence: TGTGCCAGCCTTGGTGGACTAGGAATGGATACGCAGTATTTT. Its translation is CASLGGLGMDTQYF. The complete variable domain, with remaining parts taken from reference TRBV28 and TRBJ2-3, reads DVKVTQSSRYLVKRTGEKVFLECVQDMDHENMFWYRQDPGLGLRLIYFSYDVKMKEKGDIPEGYSVSREKKERFSLILESASTNQTSMYLCASLGGLGMDTQYFGPGTRLTVL.

This clonotype was counted between two and nine times. The chain joins TRBV20-1 to TRBJ2-1, with D maybe TRBD1 (5 bases). The length of the CDR3 is 11 residues. V was shortened by 5 bases and J by 10 bases, with 12 bases between the two germline ends. Per germline, CDR1 DFQATT and CDR2 SNEGSKA (reference sequence). CDR3 residues: CSAPNRREQFF. The CDR3 DNA reads as TGCAGTGCTCCAAACAGGAGAGAGCAGTTCTTC.

This chain links TRBV5-6 with TRBJ2-3; 7 positions agree with TRBD2. The CDR3 has 15 amino acids. Germline V gene sequence: CDR1 SGHDT, CDR2 YYEEEE. V dropped 2 bases and J dropped 0; count of bases not matched to a gene: 3. As DNA, the CDR3 is TGTGCCAGCAGCTTACTAGCGTGGAGCACAGATACGCAGTATTTT. This gives the protein CASSLLAWSTDTQYF.

This clonotype appeared a few times. The rearrangement joins TRBV20-1 to TRBJ2-5; 8 bases are shared with TRBD1. Trimming at V came to 3 bases and at J to 5 bases, leaving 5 bases not matched to a gene. There are 13 residues in the CDR3. CDR1 DFQATT and CDR2 SNEGSKA come from the germline V gene (reference sequence). The CDR3 sequence is CSARKTGGETQYF. The CDR3 nucleotides read TGCAGTGCTAGGAAAACAGGGGGTGAGACCCAGTACTTC.

The rearrangement joins TRBV7-9 to TRBJ2-7; the match to TRBD1 covers 7 bases. V shed 5 bases and J 5 bases; nucleotides not matched to a gene: 12. This CDR3 spans 15 amino acids. Looked up from germline, CDR1 is SEHNR and CDR2 is FQNEAQ (reference sequence). As DNA, the CDR3 is TGTGCCAGCAGCGCCCGACAGGGATGGGCCGACGAGCAGTACTTC. Amino acids: CASSARQGWADEQYF.

V usage is TRBV28 and J usage is TRBJ2-1; D unclear. V was shortened by 6 bases and J by 4 bases, with 7 bases between the two germline ends. The CDR3 sequence is 12 residues long. Germline V lookup: CDR1 MDHEN, CDR2 SYDVKM. The CDR3 DNA reads TGTGCCAGCAGCTTAAAGTACAATGAGCAGTTCTTC. Translation gives CASSLKYNEQFF.

This clonotype was counted between two and nine times. The chain has TRBV7-2 and TRBJ1-2; D not resolved. The CDR3 totals 13 residues. Germline V gene data show CDR1 as SGHTA and CDR2 as FQGNSA. Trimming stripped 4 bases from V and 4 bases from J, with 10 bases between. The DNA for the CDR3 is TGTGCCAGCAGCTCACAGCCCCTCTATGGCTACACCTTC. Protein sequence: CASSSQPLYGYTF.

In nucleotides, the CDR3 is TGTGCCAGCAGAGAACAGGGGGCCAGCACAGATACGCAGTATTTT. It encodes CASREQGASTDTQYF. The rearrangement joins TRBV6-4 to TRBJ2-3, with 9 bases matching TRBD1. Germline V lookup: CDR1 MRHNA, CDR2 SNTAGT. The V gene end was trimmed by 6 bases and the J gene end by 0 bases; junction bases not matched to a gene: 4. This CDR3 is 15 amino acids long.